This TCR beta chain is from a study of blood T cells in healthy people across ages. General observations from the study: Naive T cell percentage by flow cytometry tracked strongly with beta diversity.

This clonotype was picked up a small number of times. Its antigen remains unknown. Trimming left V 5 bases short and J 2 bases short, with 10 bases between. CDR3 length: 13 amino acids. Germline assignment: CDR1 SEHNR and CDR2 FQNEAQ (reference sequence). The authors ran a second PCR of 7 to 11 cycles using a sample-barcoded 5' primer and a J-beta primer mix. One entry per CDR3 protein results from TCRdb running MiXCR on the 5' RACE reads. The sample carries 1 million or so distinct CDR3 sequences, under 30% recorded once. These records were also assigned to another study, of T cells of mothers and their children. As reported in that work: Thymic selection molds TCR recombination output in a comparable way in related and unrelated pairs.

The specimen sequenced was blood. The chain carries TRBV7-9 and TRBJ2-7, with D hard to call. The clonotype originates from a girl aged 2 to 10 in good health. The CDR3 protein is CASSPRTTYEQYF. CDR3 sequence (DNA): TGTGCCAGCAGCCCTCGGACCACCTACGAGCAGTACTTC. Looking up the rest from reference TRBV7-9 and TRBJ2-7 gives the full variable domain: DTGVSQNPRHKITKRGQNVTFRCDPISEHNRLYWYRQTLGQGPEFLTYFQNEAQLEKSRLLSDRFSAERPKGSFSTLEIQRTEQGDSAMYLCASSPRTTYEQYFGPGTRLTVT.